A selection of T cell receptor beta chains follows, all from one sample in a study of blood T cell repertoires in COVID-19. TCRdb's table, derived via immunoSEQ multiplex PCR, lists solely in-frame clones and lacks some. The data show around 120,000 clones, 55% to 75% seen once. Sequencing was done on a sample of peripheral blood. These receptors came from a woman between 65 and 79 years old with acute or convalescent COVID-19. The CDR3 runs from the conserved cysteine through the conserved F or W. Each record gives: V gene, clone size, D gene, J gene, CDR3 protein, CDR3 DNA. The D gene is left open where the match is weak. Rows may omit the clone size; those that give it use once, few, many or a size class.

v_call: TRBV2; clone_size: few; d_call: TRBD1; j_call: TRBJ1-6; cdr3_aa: CAIHRDRANSPLHF; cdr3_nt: TGTGCCATCCACCGGGACAGGGCTAATTCACCCCTCCACTTT
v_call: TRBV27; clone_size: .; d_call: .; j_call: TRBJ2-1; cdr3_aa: CASSSRRGHEQFF; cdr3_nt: TGTGCCAGCAGTTCCCGCAGGGGCCATGAGCAGTTCTTC
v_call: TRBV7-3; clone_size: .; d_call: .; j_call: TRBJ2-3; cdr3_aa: CASSLAGRLGDTQYF; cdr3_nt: TGTGCCAGCAGCTTAGCCGGGAGACTGGGGGATACGCAGTATTTT
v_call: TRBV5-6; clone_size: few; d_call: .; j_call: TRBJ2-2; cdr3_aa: CASSFHFGGELFF; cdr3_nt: TGTGCCAGCAGCTTCCATTTCGGCGGGGAGCTGTTTTTT
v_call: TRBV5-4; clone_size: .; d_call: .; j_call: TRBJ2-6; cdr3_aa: CASSPTAPSGANVLTF; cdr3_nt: TGTGCCAGCAGCCCTACAGCTCCCTCTGGGGCCAACGTCCTGACTTTC
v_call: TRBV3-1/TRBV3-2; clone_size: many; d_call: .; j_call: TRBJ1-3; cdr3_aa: CASSQDTGGSGNTIYF; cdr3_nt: TGTGCCAGCAGCCAAGATACGGGGGGTAGTGGAAACACCATATATTTT
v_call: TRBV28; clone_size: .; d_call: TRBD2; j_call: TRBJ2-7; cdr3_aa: CASKASGRIDSYEQYF; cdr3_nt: TGTGCCAGCAAGGCTAGCGGGAGGATCGACTCCTACGAGCAGTACTTC
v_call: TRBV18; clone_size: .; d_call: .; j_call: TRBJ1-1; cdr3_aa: CASSPPAGTEAFF; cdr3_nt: TGTGCCAGCTCACCACCGGCGGGCACTGAAGCTTTCTTT
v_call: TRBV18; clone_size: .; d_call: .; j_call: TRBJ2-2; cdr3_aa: CASSPFDRQNTGELFF; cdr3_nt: TGTGCCAGCTCACCTTTCGACAGACAGAACACCGGGGAGCTGTTTTTT
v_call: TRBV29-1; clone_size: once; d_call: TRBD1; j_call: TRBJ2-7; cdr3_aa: CSVAGTATYEQYF; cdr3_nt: TGCAGCGTAGCCGGGACAGCAACCTACGAGCAGTACTTC
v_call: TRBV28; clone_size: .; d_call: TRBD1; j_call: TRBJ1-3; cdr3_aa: CASNGGTVSGNTIYF; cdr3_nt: TGTGCCAGCAACGGCGGGACAGTCTCTGGAAACACCATATATTTT
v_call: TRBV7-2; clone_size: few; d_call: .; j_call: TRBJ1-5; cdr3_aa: CASSLTFQGAISNQPQHF; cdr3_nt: TGTGCCAGCAGTCTAACCTTCCAAGGGGCGATCAGCAATCAGCCCCAGCATTTT
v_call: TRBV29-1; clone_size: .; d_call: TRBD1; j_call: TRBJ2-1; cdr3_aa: CSVKGQGNHNEQFF; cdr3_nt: TGCAGCGTTAAGGGACAGGGGAATCATAATGAGCAGTTCTTC